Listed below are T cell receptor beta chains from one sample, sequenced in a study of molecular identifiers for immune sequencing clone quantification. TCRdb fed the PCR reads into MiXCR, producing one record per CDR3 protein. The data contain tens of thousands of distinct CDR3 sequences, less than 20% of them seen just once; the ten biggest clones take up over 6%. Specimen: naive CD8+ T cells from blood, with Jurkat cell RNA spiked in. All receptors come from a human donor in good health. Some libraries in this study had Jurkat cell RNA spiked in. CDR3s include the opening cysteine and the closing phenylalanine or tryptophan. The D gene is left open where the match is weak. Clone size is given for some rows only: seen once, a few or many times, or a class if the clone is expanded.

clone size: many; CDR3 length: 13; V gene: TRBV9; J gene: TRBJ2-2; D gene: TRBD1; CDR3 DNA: TGTGCCAGCAAGGGGGCAGGCACCGGGGAGCTGTTTTTT; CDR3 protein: CASKGAGTGELFF
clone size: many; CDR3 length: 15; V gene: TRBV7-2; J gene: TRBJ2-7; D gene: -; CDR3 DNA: TGTGCCAGCAGCGTCCAACAGGGATGGAACTACGAGCAGTACTTC; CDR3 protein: CASSVQQGWNYEQYF
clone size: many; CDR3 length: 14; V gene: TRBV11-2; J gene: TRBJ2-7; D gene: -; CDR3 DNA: TGTGCCAGCAGCAATCTTGTGACCCCCTACGAGCAGTACTTC; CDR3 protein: CASSNLVTPYEQYF
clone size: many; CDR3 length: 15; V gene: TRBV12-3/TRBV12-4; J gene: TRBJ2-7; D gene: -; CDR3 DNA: TGTGCCAGCAGTTCCATCGAACGGCCGGAGGGCGAGCAGTACTTC; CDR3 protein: CASSSIERPEGEQYF
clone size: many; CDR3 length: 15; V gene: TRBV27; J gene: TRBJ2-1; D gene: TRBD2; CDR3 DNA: TGTGCCAGCAGTTTGGGAGCGGGAGGGTACAATGAGCAGTTCTTC; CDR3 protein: CASSLGAGGYNEQFF
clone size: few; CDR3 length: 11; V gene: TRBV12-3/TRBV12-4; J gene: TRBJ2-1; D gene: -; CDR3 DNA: TGTGCCAGCAGCACTTCAGGCAAGCAGTTCTTC; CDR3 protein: CASSTSGKQFF
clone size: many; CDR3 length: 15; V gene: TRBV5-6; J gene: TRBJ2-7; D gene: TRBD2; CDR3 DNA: TGTGCCAGCAGCTTGGCTCGGGGGGTGGCTCCCGAGCAGTACTTC; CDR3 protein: CASSLARGVAPEQYF
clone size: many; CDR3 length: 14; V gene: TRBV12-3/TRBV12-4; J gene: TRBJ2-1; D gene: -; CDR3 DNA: TGTGCCAGCAGTTTATCTCCAGCGTACAATGAGCAGTTCTTC; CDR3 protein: CASSLSPAYNEQFF
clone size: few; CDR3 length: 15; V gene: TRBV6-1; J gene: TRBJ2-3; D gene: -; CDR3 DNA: TGTGCCAGCAGTGTGCGGCGGGTTAGCACAGATACGCAGTATTTT; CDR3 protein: CASSVRRVSTDTQYF
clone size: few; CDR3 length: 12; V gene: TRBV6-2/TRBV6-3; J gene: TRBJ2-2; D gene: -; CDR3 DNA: TGTGCCTCGACGAGTCCACCCGGGGAGCTGTTTTTT; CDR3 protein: CASTSPPGELFF
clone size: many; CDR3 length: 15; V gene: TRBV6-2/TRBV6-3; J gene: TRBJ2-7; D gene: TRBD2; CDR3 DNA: TGTGCCAGCTCCTATCTAGCGGGATCGACCTACGAGCAGTACTTC; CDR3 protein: CASSYLAGSTYEQYF
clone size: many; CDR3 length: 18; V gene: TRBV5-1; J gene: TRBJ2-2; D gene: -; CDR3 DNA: TGCGCCAGCAGCTTGGACGCCAGGGGCAATTGGAACACCGGGGAGCTGTTTTTT; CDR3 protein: CASSLDARGNWNTGELFF
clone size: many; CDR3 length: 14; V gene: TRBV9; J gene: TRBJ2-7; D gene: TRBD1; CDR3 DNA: TGTGCCAGCAGCGCCGGGGGACAGGGTTACGAGCAGTACTTC; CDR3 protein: CASSAGGQGYEQYF
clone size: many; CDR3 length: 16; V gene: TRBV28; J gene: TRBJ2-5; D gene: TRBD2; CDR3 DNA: TGTGCCAGCAGTTTACCTGGTAGCGGGAGGATGGAGACCCAGTACTTC; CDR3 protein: CASSLPGSGRMETQYF
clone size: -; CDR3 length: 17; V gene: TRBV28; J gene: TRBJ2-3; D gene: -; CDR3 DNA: TGTGCCAGCAGCCTCCGAACTAGTTTAGGGCCCACAGATACGCAGTATTTT; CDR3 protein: CASSLRTSLGPTDTQYF
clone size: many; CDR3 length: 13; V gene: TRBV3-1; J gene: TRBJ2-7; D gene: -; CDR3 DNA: TGTGCCAGCTCTCACGACAGGTACTACGAGCAGTACTTC; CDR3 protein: CASSHDRYYEQYF
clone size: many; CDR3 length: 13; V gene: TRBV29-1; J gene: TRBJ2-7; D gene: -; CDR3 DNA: TGCAGCGTTGGGGGTGGTCGGACCTACGAGCAGTACTTC; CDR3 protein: CSVGGGRTYEQYF
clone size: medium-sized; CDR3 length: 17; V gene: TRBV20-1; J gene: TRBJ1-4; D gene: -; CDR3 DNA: TGCAGTGCTGTGGAGGGTGGGGGCTTGGGGTATGATGAAAAACTGTTTTTT; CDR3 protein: CSAVEGGGLGYDEKLFF
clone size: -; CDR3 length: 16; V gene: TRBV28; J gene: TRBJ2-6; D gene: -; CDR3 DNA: TGTGCCAGCAGTTTAAGGGCCTCTTCTGGGGCCAACGTCCTGACTTTC; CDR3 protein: CASSLRASSGANVLTF
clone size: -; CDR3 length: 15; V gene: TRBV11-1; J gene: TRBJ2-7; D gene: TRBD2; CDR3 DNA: TGTGCCAGCAGACCGCTAGCGGGAGCCTCCTACGAGCAGTACTTC; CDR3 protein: CASRPLAGASYEQYF
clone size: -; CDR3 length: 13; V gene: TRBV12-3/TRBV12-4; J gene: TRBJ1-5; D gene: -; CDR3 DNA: TGTGCCAGCAGGCAGATGTGGAATCAGCCCCAGCATTTT; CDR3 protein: CASRQMWNQPQHF
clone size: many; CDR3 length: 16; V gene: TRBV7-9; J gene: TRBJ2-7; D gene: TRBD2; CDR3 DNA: TGTGCCAGCAGCCGCTACCTAGCGGGAGTTGATGACGAGCAGTACTTC; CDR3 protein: CASSRYLAGVDDEQYF
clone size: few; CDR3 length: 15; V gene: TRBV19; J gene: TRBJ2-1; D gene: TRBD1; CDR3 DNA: TGTGCCAGTAGCCTGACAGGGCTTCACCTCAATGAGCAGTTCTTC; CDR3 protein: CASSLTGLHLNEQFF
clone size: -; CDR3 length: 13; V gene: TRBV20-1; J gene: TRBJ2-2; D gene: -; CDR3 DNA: TGCAGTGCTCAGGGGTTTACGACCGGGGAGCTGTTTTTT; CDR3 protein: CSAQGFTTGELFF
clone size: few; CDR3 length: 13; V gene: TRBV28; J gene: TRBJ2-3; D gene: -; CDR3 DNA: TGTGCCAGCAGTTCCGTCCAGGCGGCGACGCAGTATTTT; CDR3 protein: CASSSVQAATQYF
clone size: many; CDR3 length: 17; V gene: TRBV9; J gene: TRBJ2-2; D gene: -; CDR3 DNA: TGTGCCAGCAGCGGTATAGGACTAAGAGGCATCCCCGGGGAGCTGTTTTTT; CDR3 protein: CASSGIGLRGIPGELFF
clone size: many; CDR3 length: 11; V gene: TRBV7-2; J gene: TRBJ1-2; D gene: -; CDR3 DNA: TGTGCCACCCCGGGAGGGGGAGGCTACACCTTC; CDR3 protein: CATPGGGGYTF
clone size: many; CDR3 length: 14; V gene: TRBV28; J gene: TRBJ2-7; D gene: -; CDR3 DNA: TGTGCCAGCCATGACACCGGAGCCTCCTACGAGCAGTACTTC; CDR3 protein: CASHDTGASYEQYF
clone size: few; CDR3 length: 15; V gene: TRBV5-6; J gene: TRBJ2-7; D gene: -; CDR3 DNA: TGTGCCAGCAGCTTTTGGGGGGCTAGCTCCTACGAGCAGTACTTC; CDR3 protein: CASSFWGASSYEQYF
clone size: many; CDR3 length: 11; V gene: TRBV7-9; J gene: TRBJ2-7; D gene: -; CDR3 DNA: TGTGCCAGCAGCTTAACTTACGAGCAGTACTTC; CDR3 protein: CASSLTYEQYF
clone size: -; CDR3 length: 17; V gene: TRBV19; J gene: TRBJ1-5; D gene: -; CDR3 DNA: TGTGCCAGTAATACGCCCACGGGGGGTTATAGCAATCAGCCCCAGCATTTT; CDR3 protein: CASNTPTGGYSNQPQHF
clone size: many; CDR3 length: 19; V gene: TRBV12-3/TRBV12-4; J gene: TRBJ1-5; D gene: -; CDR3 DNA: TGTGCCAGCAGTTTAGTGCCACTGGGGGGTTTAAGTAGCAATCAGCCCCAGCATTTT; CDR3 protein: CASSLVPLGGLSSNQPQHF
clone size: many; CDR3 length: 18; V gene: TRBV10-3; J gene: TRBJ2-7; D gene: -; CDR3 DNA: TGTGCCATCAGTGAGCGACCGCCGGGACCCCAGGCCTCCTACGAGCAGTACTTC; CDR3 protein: CAISERPPGPQASYEQYF
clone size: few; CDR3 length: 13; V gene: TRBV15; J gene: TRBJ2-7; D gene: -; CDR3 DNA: TGTGCCGTCAGTGGCAGGCGGAACTACGAGCAGTACTTC; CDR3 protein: CAVSGRRNYEQYF
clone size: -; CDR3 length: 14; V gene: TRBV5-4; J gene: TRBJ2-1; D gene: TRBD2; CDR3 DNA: TGTGCCAGCAGCCGGACTAGCGGGAGGAATGAGCAGTTCTTC; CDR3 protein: CASSRTSGRNEQFF
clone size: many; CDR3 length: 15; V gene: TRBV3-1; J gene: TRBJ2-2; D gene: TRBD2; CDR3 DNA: TGTGCCAGCAGACCAGCGGGAGAGGGCACCGGGGAGCTGTTTTTT; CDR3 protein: CASRPAGEGTGELFF
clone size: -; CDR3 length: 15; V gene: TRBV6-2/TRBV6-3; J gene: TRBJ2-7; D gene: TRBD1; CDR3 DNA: TGTGCCAGCAGTTACTGCGGGACAGGGCCTGGCGAGCAGTACTTC; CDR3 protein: CASSYCGTGPGEQYF
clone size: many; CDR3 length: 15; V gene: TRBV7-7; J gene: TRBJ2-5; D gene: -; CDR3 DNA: TGTGCCAGCAGCCCGAGACTAGTAGGGCAAGAGACCCAGTACTTC; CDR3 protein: CASSPRLVGQETQYF
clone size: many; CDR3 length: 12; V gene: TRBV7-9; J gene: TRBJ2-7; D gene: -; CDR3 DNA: TGTGCCAGCAGCACCGCACGGCGCGAGCAGTACTTC; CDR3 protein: CASSTARREQYF
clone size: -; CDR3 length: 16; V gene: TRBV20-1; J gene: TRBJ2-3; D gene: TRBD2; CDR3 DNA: TGCAGTGCTAGATCGGCGGGAGGGCCTTTTTTGGATGCACAGTATTTT; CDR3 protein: CSARSAGGPFLDAQYF
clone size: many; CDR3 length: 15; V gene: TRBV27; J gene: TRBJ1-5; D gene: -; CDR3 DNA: TGTGCCAGCAGTTTTCTTACCGATAGCAATCAGCCCCAGCATTTT; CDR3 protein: CASSFLTDSNQPQHF
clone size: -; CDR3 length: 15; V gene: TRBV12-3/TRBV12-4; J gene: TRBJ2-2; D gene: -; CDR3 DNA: TGTGCCAGCACTAAGCCGGGCCAGGTCACCGGGGAGCTGTTTTTT; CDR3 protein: CASTKPGQVTGELFF
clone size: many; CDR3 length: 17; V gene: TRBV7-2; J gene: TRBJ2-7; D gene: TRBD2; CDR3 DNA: TGTGCCAGCAGCTTAGTGGGACTAGCGGAAAGCTCCTACGAGCAGTACTTC; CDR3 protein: CASSLVGLAESSYEQYF
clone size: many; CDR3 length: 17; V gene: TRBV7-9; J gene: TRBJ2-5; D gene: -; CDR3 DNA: TGTGCCAGCAGCCTGTCCGGCGGCAGCCGCCCCGGAAGGGCCCAGTACTTC; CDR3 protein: CASSLSGGSRPGRAQYF
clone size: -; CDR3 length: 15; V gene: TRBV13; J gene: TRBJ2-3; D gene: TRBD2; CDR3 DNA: TGTGCCAGCAGCTTAGTAGGGACTACCACAGATACGCAGTATTTT; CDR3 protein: CASSLVGTTTDTQYF
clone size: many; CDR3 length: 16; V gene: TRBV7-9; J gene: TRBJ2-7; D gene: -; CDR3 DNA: TGTGCCAGCAGCTTATCTTTAGGGACGGAACCCTACGAGCAGTACTTC; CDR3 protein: CASSLSLGTEPYEQYF
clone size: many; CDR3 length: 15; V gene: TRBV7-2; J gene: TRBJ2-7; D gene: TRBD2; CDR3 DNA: TGTGCCAGCAGCTTAGTGACTAGCGGGAGCTACGAGCAGTACTTC; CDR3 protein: CASSLVTSGSYEQYF